This T cell receptor (beta chain) appears in the sequencing data of a study of beta chain features in type 1 diabetes. The germline V gene has CDR1 LNHDA and CDR2 SQIVND (reference sequence). This CDR3 comprises 14 residues. Trimming removed 7 bases from V and 9 bases from J, with 19 bases in between. The entirety of the isolated RNA underwent reverse transcription, so expressed TCRB transcripts were sequenced. The method was immunoSEQ multiplex PCR; TCRdb's version includes in-frame clones alone and lacks a portion of them. The profile shows about 650,000 clones, roughly 12% of them singletons. This clone has only a few counts. Antigen unknown. General observations from the study: Shorter TCRB CDR3s, moderately but significantly so, were found in Type 1 diabetes patients in all four CD4+ subsets.

The sample consisted of naive CD4+ T cells from blood. The chain carries TRBV19 and TRBJ1-3; TRBD1 might be the D (5 bases). The TCR sequence derives from a man younger than 45 with type 1 diabetes. CDR3 coding DNA: TGTGCCAGTAACCTTGACAGAACCGGGGGCACCATATATTTT. Protein product: CASNLDRTGGTIYF.